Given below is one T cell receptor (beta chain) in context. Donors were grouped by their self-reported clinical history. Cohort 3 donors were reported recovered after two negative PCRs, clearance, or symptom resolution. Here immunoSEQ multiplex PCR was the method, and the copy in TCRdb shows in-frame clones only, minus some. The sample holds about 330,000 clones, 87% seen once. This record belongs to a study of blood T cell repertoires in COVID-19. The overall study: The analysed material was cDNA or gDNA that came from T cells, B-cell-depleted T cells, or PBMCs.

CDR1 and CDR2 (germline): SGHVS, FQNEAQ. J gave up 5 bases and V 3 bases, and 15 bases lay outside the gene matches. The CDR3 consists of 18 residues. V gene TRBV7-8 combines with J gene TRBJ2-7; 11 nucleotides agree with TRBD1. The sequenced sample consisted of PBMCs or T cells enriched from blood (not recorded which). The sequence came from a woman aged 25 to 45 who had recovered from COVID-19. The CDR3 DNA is TGTGCCAGCAGCTTCTACTACAACCCGGGACAGGGGGAAAACGAGCAGTACTTC. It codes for CASSFYYNPGQGENEQYF.